Below, 27 T cell receptor beta chains from the same sample are listed, as sequenced in a study of CD8 T cells in Susac syndrome (dated by TCRdb to about 2019). Libraries were made using the immunoSEQ multiplex PCR assay. RNA was extracted with the RNeasy kit and roughly 0.45 to 1 ug was reverse transcribed using random hexamers. The public reads were reprocessed in TCRdb via fastp at Q25 and MiXCR, keeping in-frame beta chains. All rows with the same CDR3 protein become a single entry with the most common DNA and genes. A total of 120,000 or so distinct CDR3 sequences appear in this sample, around 94% of them only once. Around 0.21% of the sample comes from the top ten. Sample: CD8+ T cells from PBMCs. These TCRs come from a human donor with Susac syndrome.

The chain carries TRBV11-1 and TRBJ2-1; 11 nucleotides agree with TRBD1. The CDR3 has 15 amino acids. The trim removed 3 bases at V and 7 bases at J, leaving 5 bases unmatched. Germline V gene data show CDR1 as SGHAT and CDR2 as FQDESV (reference sequence). CDR3 sequence (DNA): TGTGCCAGCAGCTTTGGACAGGGGGCAGTTAATGAGCAGTTCTTC. It codes for CASSFGQGAVNEQFF.

J is TRBJ1-2 and V is TRBV4-1; D uncertain. Trimming stripped 4 bases from V and 4 bases from J, with 13 bases between. The germline CDR1 and CDR2 sequences are MGHRA and YSYEKL. The CDR3 extends over 14 amino acids. The CDR3 loop is CASSPLQLIYGYTF. The CDR3 bases are TGCGCCAGCAGCCCACTACAGCTTATCTATGGCTACACCTTC.

This chain joins TRBV16 and TRBJ2-1; no reliable D call. Deletions cut 2 bases from V and 9 bases from J, with 8 bases between. This CDR3 is built from 12 residues. Per germline, CDR1 KGHSY and CDR2 FQNENV. CDR3 loop: CASSQPVGEQFF. The CDR3 DNA sequence: TGTGCCAGCAGCCAACCGGTGGGTGAGCAGTTCTTC.

The chain uses TRBV27 and TRBJ2-5, with D hard to call. The V gene's germline CDR1 is MNHEY and CDR2 SMNVEV (reference sequence). The CDR3 runs 16 residues. Between the trimmed V and J ends, which lost 8 bases and 2 bases, there was a span of 21 bases. CDR3 sequence: CASVGFLMSRQETQYF. The CDR3 DNA reads TGTGCCAGCGTCGGCTTTTTAATGAGCCGACAAGAGACCCAGTACTTC.

The chain links TRBV11-2 to TRBJ1-2; D gene uncertain. The CDR3 covers 14 residues. The V end lost 1 base, the J end lost 4 bases, and 10 bases lay between the germline ends. Germline V gene lookup returns CDR1 SGHAT and CDR2 FQNNGV. Here the CDR3 reads CASSLGQDLYGYTF. In DNA, the CDR3 is TGTGCCAGCAGCTTAGGGCAAGACCTCTATGGCTACACCTTC.

This rearrangement joins TRBV27 to TRBJ1-6; D unclear. V dropped 3 bases and J dropped 8 bases, with 8 bases sitting between them. This CDR3 region has 13 residues. CDR1 is MNHEY and CDR2 is SMNVEV in the germline V gene (reference sequence). CDR3 coding DNA: TGTGCCAGCAGTTTCGCGTCGTATTCACCCCTCCACTTT. Protein product: CASSFASYSPLHF.

This chain joins TRBV13 and TRBJ2-1, with 8 bases fitting TRBD2. CDR1 and CDR2 from the germline V gene are PRHDT and FYEKMQ (reference sequence). The CDR3 extends over 14 amino acids. Trimming cost V 5 bases and J 9 bases; bases outside gene matches: 9. The CDR3 nucleotides are TGTGCCAGCAGCCAACCGGGACTAGAGATTGAGCAGTTCTTC. Translating gives CASSQPGLEIEQFF.

V gene TRBV7-9 combines with J gene TRBJ2-1; the D is unclear. Germline V CDR1 and CDR2: SEHNR, FQNEAQ (reference sequence). Trimming removed 4 bases at V and 0 bases at J, with 10 bases between. The CDR3 has 15 residues. In DNA, the CDR3 is TGTGCCAGCAGCTCAGAGATGGGCTCCTACAATGAGCAGTTCTTC. Protein: CASSSEMGSYNEQFF.

This rearrangement joins TRBV5-1 to TRBJ2-5, with D perhaps TRBD1 (6 bases). Germline CDR1 is SGHRS and CDR2 is YFSETQ. Trimming shortened V by 3 bases and J by 1 base, and 16 bases separated the two germline ends. This CDR3 has 16 residues. The CDR3 DNA sequence: TGCGCCAGCAGCTCCCGCCTGACAGGCGCCCAAGAGACCCAGTACTTC. Protein: CASSSRLTGAQETQYF.

J is TRBJ2-1 and V is TRBV7-8, with 10 bases aligning to TRBD2. V lost 5 bases, J lost 10 bases, and 11 bases stayed unmatched. CDR3 length: 15 amino acids. Germline values: CDR1 SGHVS, CDR2 FQNEAQ. CDR3 bases: TGTGCCAGCAGCCCGAAGACTAGCGGGCCCGGAGAGCAGTTCTTC. Protein sequence: CASSPKTSGPGEQFF.

This sequence joins TRBV5-8 and TRBJ2-1; perhaps TRBD1 as D (5 bases). V was shortened by 0 bases and J by 6 bases, with 13 bases between the two germline ends. Germline CDR1 and CDR2: SGHTS and YDEGEE. This CDR3 is 15 amino acids long. CDR3 sequence reads: CASSLAGVTGNEQFF. In DNA form, the CDR3 reads TGTGCCAGCAGCTTGGCTGGCGTCACAGGCAATGAGCAGTTCTTC.

V is TRBV5-4 and J is TRBJ2-3, with 13 bases lining up with TRBD2. With 1 base clipped from V and 6 bases from J, the junction kept 5 bases outside the gene matches. Germline V lookup: CDR1 SGHNT, CDR2 YYREEE (reference sequence). The CDR3 has 16 residues. CDR3 in amino acids: CASSLTSGGAWDTQYF. DNA of the CDR3: TGTGCCAGCAGCTTGACTAGCGGGGGGGCCTGGGATACGCAGTATTTT.

This chain connects TRBV27 to TRBJ1-2; D is unresolved. Germline CDR1 and CDR2: MNHEY and SMNVEV (reference sequence). The CDR3 has 13 residues. The V end was cut by 6 bases, the J end by 1 base, with 9 bases between. The CDR3: CASSNGVNYGYTF. The CDR3 nucleotides read TGTGCCAGCAGCAACGGGGTTAACTATGGCTACACCTTC.

As DNA, the CDR3 is TGTGCCAGCAGTTCCGGGGCGCTCAATGAGCAGTTCTTC. Its translation is CASSSGALNEQFF. The chain is built from TRBV27 and TRBJ2-1; either TRBD1 or TRBD2 may supply D (5 bases each). CDR1 is MNHEY and CDR2 is SMNVEV in the germline V gene (reference sequence). The germline V and J ends were trimmed by 4 bases and 6 bases, with 10 bases remaining between them. The CDR3 runs to 13 residues.

The genes are TRBV5-1 and TRBJ2-2; the D gene could be TRBD1 or TRBD2 (5 bases each). This CDR3 is built from 16 residues. Germline V gene lookup returns CDR1 SGHRS and CDR2 YFSETQ. Trimming cost V 2 bases and J 13 bases, with 24 bases left between them. This CDR3 is CASSFRDQFEVSGLFF. CDR3 sequence (DNA): TGCGCCAGCAGCTTCCGGGACCAGTTCGAAGTCAGCGGGCTGTTTTTT.

This clonotype was observed once. The chain links TRBV20-1 to TRBJ2-7; TRBD2 agrees at 9 bases. Germline loops: CDR1 DFQATT, CDR2 SNEGSKA (reference sequence). The ends lost 5 bases at V and 4 bases at J; junction bases unmatched: 12. This CDR3 contains 15 residues. In DNA form, the CDR3 reads TGCAGTGCTCTAAATGTGGCTAGCGGGGTATACGAGCAGTACTTC. This sequence encodes CSALNVASGVYEQYF.

The chain has TRBV7-6 and TRBJ2-5; D not resolved. V was trimmed by 1 base and J by 3 bases, leaving 9 bases between them. Germline-derived CDR1 and CDR2 are SGHVS and FNYEAQ. CDR3 length: 14 residues. The CDR3 loop is CASSLEPMEETQYF. CDR3 DNA: TGTGCCAGCAGCTTAGAGCCTATGGAAGAGACCCAGTACTTC. The full variable domain, its missing parts supplied by reference TRBV7-6 and TRBJ2-5, is GAGVSQSPRYKVTKRGQDVALRCDPISGHVSLYWYRQALGQGPEFLTYFNYEAQQDKSGLPNDRFSAERPEGSISTLTIQRTEQRDSAMYRCASSLEPMEETQYFGPGTRLLVL.

The rearrangement uses TRBV4-1 and TRBJ1-2, with D unclear. The V gene's germline CDR1 is MGHRA and CDR2 YSYEKL. V lost 1 base and J 8 bases, leaving 14 bases between the germline ends. This CDR3 comprises 14 residues. CDR3 in amino acids: CASSQAQSTGGYTF. CDR3 in DNA: TGCGCCAGCAGCCAAGCTCAGAGTACCGGAGGCTACACCTTC.

With regard to this clonotype: No DNA is shown, since the ends of the CDR3 on it are uncertain; the CDR3 is the one TCRdb lists. The chain couples TRBV30 to TRBJ1-6; the table's D call, TRBD1, has no DNA check behind it. The germline CDR1 and CDR2 sequences are GTSNPN and SVGIG (reference sequence). Inclusive of both ends, the CDR3 amounts to 14 amino acids. The CDR3 loop reads CAWSVGQGNSPLHF.

In DNA form, the CDR3 reads TGTGCCAGCAGTGTCCTAAGGGCGCGCCGAGCTTTCTTT. Its translation is CASSVLRARRAFF. The gene calls are TRBV6-5 and TRBJ1-1; D not certain. CDR1 is MNHEY, CDR2 SVGAGI, per germline. The CDR3 runs 13 residues. Trimming shortened V by 5 bases and J by 10 bases, and 17 bases separated the two germline ends.

CDR3 amino acids: CASSPPEGAGAFF. The DNA for the CDR3 is TGTGCCAGCAGCCCACCAGAGGGGGCGGGGGCGTTCTTC. The chain recombines TRBV3-1 with TRBJ2-1; D is possibly TRBD1 or TRBD2 (7 bases each). CDR3 length: 13 amino acids. V gave up 4 bases and J gave up 15 bases, with 19 bases separating them. Germline loops: CDR1 LGHDT, CDR2 YNNKEL (reference sequence).

The gene calls are TRBV18 and TRBJ2-7, with 8 bases that match TRBD1. The V gene's germline CDR1 is KGHSH and CDR2 LQKENI. CDR3 size: 13 residues. V lost 8 bases and J lost 5; bases outside the gene matches: 8. The CDR3 DNA reads TGTGCCAGCACGACCCAGGGGGCTCACGAGCAGTACTTC. It encodes CASTTQGAHEQYF. The whole variable domain, remainder taken from reference TRBV18 and TRBJ2-7, is NAGVMQNPRHLVRRRGQEARLRCSPMKGHSHVYWYRQLPEEGLKFMVYLQKENIIDESGMPKERFSAEFPKEGPSILRIQQVVRGDSAAYFCASTTQGAHEQYFGPGTRLTVT.

V usage is TRBV27 and J usage is TRBJ1-5; D is undetermined. The CDR3 sequence is 14 residues long. Germline V CDR1 and CDR2: MNHEY, SMNVEV (reference sequence). The V end lost 2 bases, the J end lost 3 bases, and 8 bases lay between the germline ends. The CDR3 region has the DNA TGTGCCAGCAGTTTAGGTCAGCACAATCAGCCCCAGCATTTT. This translates into CASSLGQHNQPQHF.

The rearrangement joins TRBV19 to TRBJ1-5; 10 bases agree with TRBD1. The germline gives CDR1 LNHDA, CDR2 SQIVND (reference sequence). CDR3 length equals 15 residues. The V and J ends lost 5 bases and 2 bases, in that order; junction bases with no gene match: 3. CDR3 amino acids: CASSVTGGGNQPQHF. CDR3 DNA: TGTGCCAGTAGTGTGACAGGGGGCGGCAATCAGCCCCAGCATTTT.

The chain uses TRBV4-1 and TRBJ2-3; 7 nucleotides align to TRBD2. V lost 4 bases and J lost 4; bases outside the gene matches: 8. Germline V gene data show CDR1 as MGHRA and CDR2 as YSYEKL. This CDR3 is 15 amino acids long. CDR3 residues: CASSPRDYESDTQYF. The DNA of the CDR3 is TGCGCCAGCAGCCCCCGGGACTACGAGTCAGATACGCAGTATTTT.

The V and J genes are TRBV7-8 and TRBJ2-6, with TRBD1 as a possible D gene (7 bases). The CDR3 is 19 amino acids. Trimming shortened V by 5 bases and J by 3 bases, and 23 bases separated the two germline ends. Germline-derived CDR1 and CDR2 are SGHVS and FQNEAQ. The CDR3 coding sequence is TGTGCCAGCAGCACAACCCGGGGGACAGTCAGGATTGGGGCCAACGTCCTGACTTTC. Its protein is CASSTTRGTVRIGANVLTF.

The chain has TRBV5-4 and TRBJ2-1; TRBD2 might be the D (5 bases). The CDR3 has 13 amino acids. Between the trimmed V and J ends, which lost 0 bases and 8 bases, there was a span of 9 bases. Germline V gene data show CDR1 as SGHNT and CDR2 as YYREEE (reference sequence). The chain's CDR3 is CASSLVPGDEQFF. As DNA, the CDR3 is TGTGCCAGCAGCTTGGTCCCCGGGGATGAGCAGTTCTTC.